The clone carrying this T cell receptor (beta chain) was seen only a few times. What it binds is not known. The data belong to a study of beta chain features in type 1 diabetes. Findings and limits, study-wide: Moderate yet significant TCRB CDR3 shortening was seen in Type 1 diabetes patients in all four CD4+ subsets. Any PCR bias toward short templates would affect both groups alike. Over-representation of high TCR-expressing cells was a possible consequence of cDNA sequencing.

Sequenced material consisted of expressed TCRB transcripts (all of the isolated RNA was reverse transcribed). Mean read depth for naive, central memory and regulatory T cell samples was some 3.8 million reads. Libraries were prepared by immunoSEQ multiplex PCR; TCRdb keeps only in-frame clonotypes and omits some of them. The sample lists over 500,000 clones; about 16% were seen once. The CDR3 spans 12 residues. Germline-derived CDR1 and CDR2 are KGHSH and LQKENI. V shed 5 bases and J shed 8 bases, with 9 bases lying between them. Sequenced sample: naive CD4+ T cells from blood. This clonotype originated in a man between 18 and 29 years old in good health. This rearrangement joins TRBV18 to TRBJ1-4; no firm D call. The CDR3 DNA reads as TGTGCCAGCTCAGGGGTCAACGAAAAACTGTTTTTT. This gives the protein CASSGVNEKLFF.